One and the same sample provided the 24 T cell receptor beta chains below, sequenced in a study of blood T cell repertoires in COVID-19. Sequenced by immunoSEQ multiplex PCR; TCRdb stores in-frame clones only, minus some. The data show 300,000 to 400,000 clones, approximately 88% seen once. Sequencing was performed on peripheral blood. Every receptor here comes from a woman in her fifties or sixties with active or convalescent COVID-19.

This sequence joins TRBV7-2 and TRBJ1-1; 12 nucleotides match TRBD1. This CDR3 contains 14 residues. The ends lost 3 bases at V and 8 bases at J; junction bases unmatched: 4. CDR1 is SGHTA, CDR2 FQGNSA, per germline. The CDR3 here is CASSFPGQGAEAFF. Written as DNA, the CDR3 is TGTGCCAGCAGCTTTCCGGGACAGGGGGCAGAAGCTTTCTTT.

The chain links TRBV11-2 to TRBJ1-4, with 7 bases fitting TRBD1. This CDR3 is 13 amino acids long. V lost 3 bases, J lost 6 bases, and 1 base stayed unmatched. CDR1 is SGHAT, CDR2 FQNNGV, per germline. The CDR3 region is CASSFGQDEKLFF. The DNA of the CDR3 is TGTGCCAGCAGCTTCGGACAGGATGAAAAACTGTTTTTT.

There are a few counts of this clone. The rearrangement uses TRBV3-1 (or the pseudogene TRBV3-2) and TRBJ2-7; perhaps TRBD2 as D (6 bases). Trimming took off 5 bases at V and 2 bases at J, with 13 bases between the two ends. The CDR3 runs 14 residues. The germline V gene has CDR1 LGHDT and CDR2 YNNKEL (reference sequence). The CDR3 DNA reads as TGTGCCAGCAGCACTTACGGCGGGACCTACGAGCAGTACTTC. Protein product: CASSTYGGTYEQYF.

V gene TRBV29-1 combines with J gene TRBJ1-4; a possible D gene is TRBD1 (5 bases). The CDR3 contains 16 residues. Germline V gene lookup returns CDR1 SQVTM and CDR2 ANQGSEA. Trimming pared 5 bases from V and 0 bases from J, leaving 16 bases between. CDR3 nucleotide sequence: TGCAGCGTTAGGGGCCCAAACTCGCCAACTAATGAAAAACTGTTTTTT. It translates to CSVRGPNSPTNEKLFF.

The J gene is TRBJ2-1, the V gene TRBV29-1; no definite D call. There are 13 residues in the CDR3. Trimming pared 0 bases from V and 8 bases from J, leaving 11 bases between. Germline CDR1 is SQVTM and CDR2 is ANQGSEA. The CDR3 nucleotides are TGCAGCGTTGAAGAGGTGATTTCGGATGAGCAGTTCTTC. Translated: CSVEEVISDEQFF.

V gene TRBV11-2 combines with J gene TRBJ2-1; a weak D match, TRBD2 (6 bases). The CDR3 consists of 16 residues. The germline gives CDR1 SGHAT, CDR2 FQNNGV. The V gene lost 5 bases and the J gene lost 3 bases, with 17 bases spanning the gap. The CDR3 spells CASSPPGIADYNEQFF. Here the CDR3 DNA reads TGTGCCAGCAGCCCTCCTGGAATAGCGGACTACAATGAGCAGTTCTTC.

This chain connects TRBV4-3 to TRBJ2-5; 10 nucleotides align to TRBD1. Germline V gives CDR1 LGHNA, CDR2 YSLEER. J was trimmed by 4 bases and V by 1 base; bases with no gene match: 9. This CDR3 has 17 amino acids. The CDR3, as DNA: TGCGCCAGCAGCCAAGGATACTCCGACAGGGGGCGAGAGACCCAGTACTTC. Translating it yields CASSQGYSDRGRETQYF.

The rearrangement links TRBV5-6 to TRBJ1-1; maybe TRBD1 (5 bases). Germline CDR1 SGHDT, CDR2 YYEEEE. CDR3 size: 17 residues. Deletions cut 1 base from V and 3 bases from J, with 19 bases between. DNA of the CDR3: TGTGCCAGCAGCTTGTGGGGCGGCCTCTCGAAAGACACTGAAGCTTTCTTT. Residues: CASSLWGGLSKDTEAFF.

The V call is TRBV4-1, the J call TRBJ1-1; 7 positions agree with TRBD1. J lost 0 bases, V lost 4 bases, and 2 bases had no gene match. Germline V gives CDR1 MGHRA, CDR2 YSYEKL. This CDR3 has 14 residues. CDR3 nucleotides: TGCGCCAGCAGCCGAGGGACAGTGAACACTGAAGCTTTCTTT. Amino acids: CASSRGTVNTEAFF.

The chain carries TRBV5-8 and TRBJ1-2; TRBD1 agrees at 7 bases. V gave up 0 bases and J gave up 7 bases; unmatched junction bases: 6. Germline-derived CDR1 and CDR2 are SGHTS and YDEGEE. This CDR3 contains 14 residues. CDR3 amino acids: CASSLDRGRSGYTF. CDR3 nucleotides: TGTGCCAGCAGCTTGGACAGGGGTCGGAGTGGCTACACCTTC.

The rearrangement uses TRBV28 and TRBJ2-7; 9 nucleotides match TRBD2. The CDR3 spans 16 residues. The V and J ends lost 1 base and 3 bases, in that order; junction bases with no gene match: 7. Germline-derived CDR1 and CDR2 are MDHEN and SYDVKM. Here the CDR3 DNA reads TGTGCCAGCAGTTTATATAGGGCGGGAGGGCTCTACGAGCAGTACTTC. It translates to CASSLYRAGGLYEQYF.

CDR3 DNA sequence: TGTGCCAGCAGTGAAAGGGAGGGGAACACTGAAGCTTTCTTT. This encodes CASSEREGNTEAFF. The J gene is TRBJ1-1, the V gene TRBV6-1; D not certain. The CDR3 covers 14 residues. Germline-derived CDR1 and CDR2 are MNHNS and SASEGT. Trimming cost V 2 bases and J 1 base, with 8 bases left between them.

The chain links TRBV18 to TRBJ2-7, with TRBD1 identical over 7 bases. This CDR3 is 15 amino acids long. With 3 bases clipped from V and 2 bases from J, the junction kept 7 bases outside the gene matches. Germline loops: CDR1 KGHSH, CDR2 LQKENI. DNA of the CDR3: TGTGCCAGCTCACCGGGGCTACAGGGGCCCTACGAGCAGTACTTC. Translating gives CASSPGLQGPYEQYF.

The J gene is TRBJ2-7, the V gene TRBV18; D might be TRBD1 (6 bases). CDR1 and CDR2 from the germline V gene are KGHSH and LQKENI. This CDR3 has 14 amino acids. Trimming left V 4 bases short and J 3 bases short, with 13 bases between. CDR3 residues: CASSLTSDSYEQYF. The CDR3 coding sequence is TGTGCCAGCTCACTAACTTCGGACAGCTACGAGCAGTACTTC. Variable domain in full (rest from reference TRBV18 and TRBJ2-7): NAGVMQNPRHLVRRRGQEARLRCSPMKGHSHVYWYRQLPEEGLKFMVYLQKENIIDESGMPKERFSAEFPKEGPSILRIQQVVRGDSAAYFCASSLTSDSYEQYFGPGTRLTVT.

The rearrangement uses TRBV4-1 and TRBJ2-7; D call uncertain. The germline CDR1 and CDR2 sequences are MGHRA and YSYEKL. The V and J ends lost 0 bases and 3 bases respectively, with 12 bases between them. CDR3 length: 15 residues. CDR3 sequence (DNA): TGCGCCAGCAGCCAAGATAATATAGGAGACTACGAGCAGTACTTC. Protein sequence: CASSQDNIGDYEQYF.

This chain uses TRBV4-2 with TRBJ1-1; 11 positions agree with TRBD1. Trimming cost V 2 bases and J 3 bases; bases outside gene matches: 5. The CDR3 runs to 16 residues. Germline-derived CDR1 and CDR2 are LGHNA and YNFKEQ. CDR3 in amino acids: CASSQIPGQGDTEAFF. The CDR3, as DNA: TGTGCCAGCAGCCAAATACCGGGACAGGGGGACACTGAAGCTTTCTTT.

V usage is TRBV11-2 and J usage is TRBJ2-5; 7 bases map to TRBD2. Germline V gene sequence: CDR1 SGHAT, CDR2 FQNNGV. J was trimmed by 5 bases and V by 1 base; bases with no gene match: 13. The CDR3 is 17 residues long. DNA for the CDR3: TGTGCCAGCAGCTTAGTTGGGGGGGTTTATCGAACGGAGACCCAGTACTTC. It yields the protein CASSLVGGVYRTETQYF.

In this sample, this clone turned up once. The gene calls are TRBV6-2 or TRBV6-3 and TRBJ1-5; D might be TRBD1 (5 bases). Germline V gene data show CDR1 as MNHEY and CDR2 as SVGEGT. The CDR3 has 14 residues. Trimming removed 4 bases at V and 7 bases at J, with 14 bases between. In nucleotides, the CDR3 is TGTGCCAGCAGTTCCACAGGCAAGATACAGCCCCAGCATTTT. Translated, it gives CASSSTGKIQPQHF.

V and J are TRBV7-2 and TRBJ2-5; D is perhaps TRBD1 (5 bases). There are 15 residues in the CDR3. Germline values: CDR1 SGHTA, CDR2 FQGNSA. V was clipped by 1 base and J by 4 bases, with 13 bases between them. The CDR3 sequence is CASSLDPGRGETQYF. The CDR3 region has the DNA TGTGCCAGCAGCTTAGATCCAGGGCGTGGAGAGACCCAGTACTTC. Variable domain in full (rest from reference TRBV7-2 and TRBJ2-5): GAGVSQSPSNKVTEKGKDVELRCDPISGHTALYWYRQSLGQGLEFLIYFQGNSAPDKSGLPSDRFSAERTGGSVSTLTIQRTQQEDSAVYLCASSLDPGRGETQYFGPGTRLLVL.

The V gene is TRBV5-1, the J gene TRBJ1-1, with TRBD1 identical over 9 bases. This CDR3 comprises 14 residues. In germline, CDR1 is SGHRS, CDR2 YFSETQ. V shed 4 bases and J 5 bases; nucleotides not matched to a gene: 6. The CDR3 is CASSHGQGSTEAFF. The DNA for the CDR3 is TGCGCCAGCAGCCATGGACAGGGGTCTACTGAAGCTTTCTTT.

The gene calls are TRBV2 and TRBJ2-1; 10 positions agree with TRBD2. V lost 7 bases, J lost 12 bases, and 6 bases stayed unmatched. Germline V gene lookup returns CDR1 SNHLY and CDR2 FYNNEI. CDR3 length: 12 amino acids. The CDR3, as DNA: TGTGCCAGCATGAGCGGGGGGGCTGGGCAGTTCTTC. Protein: CASMSGGAGQFF.

The CDR3 sequence: CASSLSARTDTQYF. CDR3 nucleotides: TGTGCCAGCAGCCTTAGCGCCCGAACAGATACGCAGTATTTT. The chain is built from TRBV13 and TRBJ2-3; tentative D call: TRBD2 (5 bases). The germline CDR1 and CDR2 sequences are PRHDT and FYEKMQ (reference sequence). V lost 5 bases to trimming and J lost 3 bases, with 12 bases between them. CDR3 size: 14 residues.

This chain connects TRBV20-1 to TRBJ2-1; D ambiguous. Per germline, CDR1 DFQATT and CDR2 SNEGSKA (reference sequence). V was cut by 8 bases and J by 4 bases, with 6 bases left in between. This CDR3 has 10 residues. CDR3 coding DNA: TGCAGTCCTTATTACAATGAGCAGTTCTTC. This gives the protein CSPYYNEQFF.

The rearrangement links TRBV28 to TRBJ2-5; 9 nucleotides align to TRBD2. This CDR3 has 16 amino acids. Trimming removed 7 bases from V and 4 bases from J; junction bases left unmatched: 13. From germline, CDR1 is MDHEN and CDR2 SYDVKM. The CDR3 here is CASTASRVLAGETQYF. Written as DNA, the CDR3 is TGTGCCAGCACTGCATCTAGGGTACTAGCGGGAGAGACCCAGTACTTC.